This T cell receptor beta chain was recovered during a study of blood T cells in healthy people across ages. Overall study results and limits: Diversity of TCR beta per million T cells declined in a roughly linear way with age.

The CDR3 spans 12 residues. From germline, CDR1 is SQVTM and CDR2 ANQGSEA. Between the trimmed V and J ends, which lost 6 bases and 4 bases, there was a span of 7 bases. The authors ran a second PCR of 7 to 11 cycles using a sample-barcoded 5' primer and a J-beta primer mix. MiXCR, applied by TCRdb to the 5' RACE reads, yields one record per CDR3 protein. Of some 560,000 distinct CDR3 sequences listed, about 26% were seen once; the top ten hold 3% to 4%. This clonotype was counted at least ten times. The antigen remains undetermined. These records were also assigned to another study, of T cells of mothers and their children. That publication notes: Mothers and children who were related shared slightly more overlap than unrelated pairs, but not significantly more.

The sequenced sample consisted of blood. The rearrangement links TRBV29-1 to TRBJ2-6; D is undetermined. The sequence was obtained from a boy between 2 and 15 years old in good health. The CDR3 is CSVGSGANVLTF. The CDR3 DNA follows: TGCAGCGTAGGGTCGGGGGCCAACGTCCTGACTTTC.